The TCR beta chain under discussion was sequenced for a study of CXCR3-negative and CXCR3-positive naive CD8 T cells. Per the germline V gene, CDR1 is SGHTA and CDR2 is FQGTGA. This CDR3 spans 14 amino acids. TRB cDNA was prepared as libraries by UMI-labeled 5' RACE. TCRdb reprocessed the 5' RACE reads and keeps a single row for each CDR3 protein, giving no DNA. The sample features over 40,000 distinct CDR3 sequences, with roughly 1.8% in its top ten. The clonotype originates from a human donor in good health. Some clones in this sample may be carry-over from other donors' samples. The rearrangement joins TRBV7-3 to TRBJ2-5; there is no DNA to check the TCRdb D call of TRBD2. Sequencing was performed on naive CXCR3- CD8+ T cells from blood. The subset is: CD45RO-CCR7+CD27+CD95- naive CD8+ T cells lacking CXCR3 (TNR3-). Here the CDR3 reads CASSLIGGQETQYF.